The 22 T cell receptor beta chains below come from one sample, sequenced in a study of shared clonotypes between healthy human individuals. This table comes from immunoSEQ multiplex PCR, and its TCRdb copy is limited to in-frame clones, with some not included. Here the sample spans some 2,500,000 clones, approximately 93% being singletons. Sequenced input: naive CD4+ T cells from PBMCs. Subset: CD45RA+ positively selected. The receptors derive from a young man in good health. Some clones in this sample may be carry-over from other donors' samples.

The V call is TRBV7-9, the J call TRBJ2-3; the D is unclear. Deletions cut 5 bases from V and 9 bases from J, with 15 bases between. In germline, CDR1 is SEHNR, CDR2 FQNEAQ (reference sequence). The CDR3 is made up of 13 amino acids. Here the CDR3 DNA reads TGTGCCAGCAGCCAAAGCGTAGGTGGAACGCAGTATTTT. Translating gives CASSQSVGGTQYF.

The chain recombines TRBV11-3 with TRBJ2-2; D remains unclear. Germline V CDR1 and CDR2: SGHNT, YENEEA. The CDR3 runs 13 residues. Trimming took off 2 bases at V and 7 bases at J, with 8 bases between the two ends. CDR3: CASSLITFGELFF. The DNA for the CDR3 is TGTGCCAGCAGCTTAATAACGTTCGGGGAGCTGTTTTTT.

In its sample, this clone was seen once. The chain combines TRBV4-1 with TRBJ2-1, with TRBD2 matching over 9 bases. This CDR3 is 16 amino acids long. With V trimmed by 3 bases and J by 8 bases, 11 bases remained unmatched. Germline loops: CDR1 MGHRA, CDR2 YSYEKL. The CDR3 DNA reads TGCGCCAGCAGCCATCGAGCGGGAGGAGCGGACTATGAGCAGTTCTTC. As protein: CASSHRAGGADYEQFF.

V usage is TRBV29-1 and J usage is TRBJ1-2; possibly TRBD1 for D (6 bases). V was pared by 4 bases and J by 1 base, with 16 bases between. Per the germline V gene, CDR1 is SQVTM and CDR2 is ANQGSEA. There are 15 residues in the CDR3. The CDR3 bases are TGCAGCGTTGGGGACGGACAGCCGAGTAACTATGGCTACACCTTC. Protein: CSVGDGQPSNYGYTF.

The rearrangement joins TRBV6-5 to TRBJ2-7; unclear D gene. Germline CDR1 is MNHEY and CDR2 is SVGAGI. This CDR3 comprises 14 residues. The V end lost 2 bases, the J end lost 2 bases, and 10 bases lay between the germline ends. Here the CDR3 DNA reads TGTGCCAGCAGTTACCCAACAGCTACCTACGAGCAGTACTTC. Its translation is CASSYPTATYEQYF.

The chain has TRBV2 and TRBJ2-5, with a tentative D call TRBD1 (5 bases). CDR1 is SNHLY, CDR2 FYNNEI, per germline. Deletions cut 5 bases from V and 2 bases from J, with 12 bases between. CDR3 length equals 14 residues. In nucleotides, the CDR3 is TGTGCCAGCAGTAGGGGCAGTCCTCAAGAGACCCAGTACTTC. It specifies CASSRGSPQETQYF.

As regards this clone: Relative to the germline gene, one junction end is altered; a read error may explain this. The V gene is TRBV5-3, the J gene TRBJ1-1, with 12 bases matching TRBD1. TRBV5-3 is assigned to the ORF class and has an uncertain function. The CDR3 covers 15 residues. The CDR3 region is CASSSGQGARTEAFF. The CDR3 DNA sequence: TGTGCCAGCAGCTCGGGACAGGGGGCGCGGACTGAAGCTTTCTTT.

The chain recombines TRBV2 with TRBJ2-1, with 9 bases that match TRBD2. Germline CDR1 and CDR2: SNHLY and FYNNEI. This CDR3 is 14 amino acids long. J was trimmed by 4 bases and V by 4 bases; bases with no gene match: 2. The CDR3 spells CASSGGLAYNEQFF. The CDR3 bases are TGTGCCAGCAGTGGGGGACTAGCTTACAATGAGCAGTTCTTC. Together with reference TRBV2 and TRBJ2-1, the CDR3 gives the full variable domain: EPEVTQTPSHQVTQMGQEVILRCVPISNHLYFYWYRQILGQKVEFLVSFYNNEISEKSEIFDDQFSVERPDGSNFTLKIRSTKLEDSAMYFCASSGGLAYNEQFFGPGTRLTVL.

The chain is built from TRBV25-1 and TRBJ2-5; no definite D call. Deletions cut 4 bases from V and 11 bases from J, with 17 bases between. Germline lookup yields CDR1 MGHDK and CDR2 SYGVNS. There are 13 residues in the CDR3. The CDR3 region is CASSGGIPDPQYF. DNA for the CDR3: TGTGCCAGCAGTGGGGGTATCCCGGATCCTCAGTACTTC.

V and J are TRBV19 and TRBJ1-2, with 8 bases lining up with TRBD1. After removal of 3 bases from V and 4 bases from J, the junction contained 7 bases not matched to a gene. There are 15 residues in the CDR3. Germline CDR1 is LNHDA and CDR2 is SQIVND (reference sequence). For the CDR3, the DNA is TGTGCCAGTAGTATTGGGCCGGGACAGGCCTATGGCTACACCTTC. Translation: CASSIGPGQAYGYTF.

This chain links TRBV21-1 with TRBJ2-7; the table's D call, TRBD1, has no DNA check behind it. TRBV21-1 is assigned pseudogene status. The CDR3 totals 15 residues. The CDR3 loop reads CATYQTGGEAYEQYF. The CDR3 DNA is TGTGCCACATACCAAACAGGGGGAGAGGCCTACGAGCAGTACTTC.

This chain joins TRBV18 and TRBJ2-3, with D perhaps TRBD1 (6 bases). V was cut by 1 base and J by 9 bases, with 20 bases left in between. CDR1 KGHSH and CDR2 LQKENI come from the germline V gene. This CDR3 is built from 16 residues. DNA for the CDR3: TGTGCCAGCTCACCACAAAGAACACAGGGTCAAGTAACGCAGTATTTT. The encoded protein is CASSPQRTQGQVTQYF. Full variable domain (rest looked up from reference TRBV18 and TRBJ2-3): NAGVMQNPRHLVRRRGQEARLRCSPMKGHSHVYWYRQLPEEGLKFMVYLQKENIIDESGMPKERFSAEFPKEGPSILRIQQVVRGDSAAYFCASSPQRTQGQVTQYFGPGTRLTVL.

V is TRBV14 and J is TRBJ2-7, with D perhaps matching TRBD1 (5 bases). The length of the CDR3 is 12 residues. The germline gives CDR1 SGHDN, CDR2 FVKESK. Trimming pared 5 bases from V and 4 bases from J, leaving 9 bases between. The CDR3 here is CASSGRAYEQYF. The CDR3 bases are TGTGCCAGCAGCGGCAGGGCTTACGAGCAGTACTTC.

The V gene is TRBV11-2, the J gene TRBJ1-2; D uncertain. V was shortened by 3 bases and J by 7 bases, with 12 bases between the two germline ends. Per germline, CDR1 SGHAT and CDR2 FQNNGV. The CDR3 has 13 residues. The CDR3 is CASSFRDTSGYTF. DNA for the CDR3: TGTGCCAGCAGCTTTAGGGATACCTCTGGCTACACCTTC.

The gene calls are TRBV2 and TRBJ2-7, with 7 nucleotides matching TRBD1. After removal of 7 bases from V and 3 bases from J, the junction contained 9 bases not matched to a gene. This CDR3 is built from 14 residues. Per germline, CDR1 SNHLY and CDR2 FYNNEI. CDR3 protein: CASTPQGQNYEQYF. DNA of the CDR3: TGTGCCAGCACCCCGCAGGGACAGAACTACGAGCAGTACTTC.

In its sample, this clone was seen once. CDR3 region: CASSGPGTTDTQYF. The CDR3 DNA sequence: TGTGCCAGCTCGGGTCCGGGGACCACAGATACGCAGTATTTT. V and J are TRBV28 and TRBJ2-3; the D call may be TRBD1 or TRBD2 (5 bases each). CDR3 size: 14 residues. Trimming stripped 8 bases from V and 2 bases from J, with 14 bases between. CDR1 MDHEN and CDR2 SYDVKM come from the germline V gene.

The chain employs TRBV5-8 and TRBJ2-7; D is perhaps TRBD1 or TRBD2 (5 bases each). V was trimmed by 4 bases and J by 3 bases, leaving 11 bases between them. The V gene's germline CDR1 is SGHTS and CDR2 YDEGEE. The CDR3 loop spans 13 amino acids. CDR3 amino acids: CASSLRGVYEQYF. The CDR3 nucleotides are TGTGCCAGCAGCCTAAGAGGGGTCTACGAGCAGTACTTC.

This clone occurred once. The chain combines TRBV2 with TRBJ2-3; maybe TRBD1 (6 bases). Trimming removed 3 bases from V and 2 bases from J, with 15 bases in between. The CDR3 totals 16 residues. Germline V CDR1 and CDR2: SNHLY, FYNNEI. CDR3 nucleotides: TGTGCCAGCAGTGAGTTTGGTCAGGGGCCCACAGATACGCAGTATTTT. Amino acids: CASSEFGQGPTDTQYF.

The chain employs TRBV5-1 and TRBJ2-7, with 12 bases aligning to TRBD2. The CDR3 is 16 residues long. Per the germline V gene, CDR1 is SGHRS and CDR2 is YFSETQ. J gave up 5 bases and V 4 bases, and 10 bases lay outside the gene matches. DNA for the CDR3: TGCGCCAGCAGCCCGGGGACTAGCGGGCTTGTCCACGAGCAGTACTTC. Protein product: CASSPGTSGLVHEQYF.

The V and J genes are TRBV6-1 and TRBJ2-2, with a possible D match to TRBD2 (6 bases). Germline V lookup: CDR1 MNHNS, CDR2 SASEGT. V lost 8 bases to trimming and J lost 3 bases, with 13 bases between them. The CDR3 has 14 amino acids. CDR3: CASLAGSDTGELFF. Written as DNA, the CDR3 is TGTGCCAGCCTGGCGGGGAGCGACACCGGGGAGCTGTTTTTT.

This chain joins TRBV28 and TRBJ2-1, with D uncertain. Trimming pared 6 bases from V and 8 bases from J, leaving 14 bases between. The germline gives CDR1 MDHEN, CDR2 SYDVKM. The length of the CDR3 is 13 residues. The CDR3 nucleotides are TGTGCCAGCAGGGAGACCGTGGTCCATGAGCAGTTCTTC. This sequence encodes CASRETVVHEQFF. The full variable domain, rest sourced from reference TRBV28 and TRBJ2-1, is DVKVTQSSRYLVKRTGEKVFLECVQDMDHENMFWYRQDPGLGLRLIYFSYDVKMKEKGDIPEGYSVSREKKERFSLILESASTNQTSMYLCASRETVVHEQFFGPGTRLTVL.

A remark on this clone: The identical CDR3 is also encoded by other nucleotide sequences in the sample. The chain carries TRBV5-1 and TRBJ2-3; 9 bases map to TRBD2. The CDR3 is 14 amino acids. With V trimmed by 5 bases and J by 0 bases, 1 base remained unmatched. Germline loops: CDR1 SGHRS, CDR2 YFSETQ. The CDR3 protein is CASSSGGSTDTQYF. CDR3 sequence (DNA): TGCGCCAGCAGTAGCGGGGGAAGCACAGATACGCAGTATTTT.